This T cell receptor beta chain was recorded in a study of shared clonotypes between healthy human individuals. Unsorted PBMC DNA sequencing spanned ten immunoSEQ deep assay plates. Under the authors' procedure: In the immunoSEQ data, sequences were junction-only and lacked quality scores, so filtering differed. The method was immunoSEQ multiplex PCR; TCRdb's version includes in-frame clones alone and lacks a portion of them. V and J calls and clone size follow that table, whereas D and trimming were derived from the DNA. The sample consists of roughly 500,000 clones, 75% to 85% of them appearing once. The donors, all of them Caucasian adults, lived in Nashville, Tennessee. The length of the CDR3 is 14 residues. Trimming shortened V by 3 bases and J by 0 bases, and 9 bases separated the two germline ends. Per the germline V gene, CDR1 is MDHEN and CDR2 is SYDVKM.

The clonotype was recovered from a woman aged 40 to 50 in good health. Some clones in this sample may be carry-over from other donors' samples. This chain uses TRBV28 with TRBJ2-7; D perhaps matches TRBD1 (5 bases). Sequencing used PBMCs. Here the CDR3 reads CASSFTTVSYEQYF. The CDR3, as DNA: TGTGCCAGCAGTTTTACGACAGTCTCCTACGAGCAGTACTTC.